The 32 T cell receptor beta chains presented below share a single source sample, sequenced in a study of blood T cells in healthy people across ages. It was with a sample-barcoded 5' primer and a J-beta primer mix that a second PCR of roughly 7 to 12 cycles was run. TCRdb re-called the 5' RACE reads through MiXCR, storing one row per CDR3 protein. The data show approximately 1.5 million distinct CDR3 sequences, roughly 32% seen once. What was sequenced was blood. All receptors derive from a woman in her thirties in good health.

As to this clonotype: A single base separates this from a much larger clone, so it may be a read error. This chain links TRBV29-1 with TRBJ2-3, with 7 bases fitting TRBD1. Germline V lookup: CDR1 SQVTM, CDR2 ANQGSEA. The CDR3 is made up of 13 amino acids. The CDR3: CSATGIGTDMQYF. Written as DNA, the CDR3 is TGCAGCGCGACAGGGATCGGGACAGATATGCAGTATTTT.

This clonotype showed up many times. The chain recombines TRBV10-3 with TRBJ2-7, with 11 nucleotides matching TRBD2. V was pared by 6 bases and J by 2 bases, with 6 bases of the junction left unmatched. Germline assignment: CDR1 ENHRY and CDR2 SYGVKD. This CDR3 comprises 15 residues. CDR3 region: CAIRPTSGGPYEQYF. The CDR3 coding sequence is TGTGCCATCAGGCCTACTAGCGGGGGACCCTACGAGCAGTACTTC.

The chain carries TRBV6-5 and TRBJ2-3, with unresolved D. V was cut by 10 bases and J by 2 bases, with 16 bases left in between. Germline V gene data show CDR1 as MNHEY and CDR2 as SVGAGI. There are 14 residues in the CDR3. CDR3 residues: CAIGGPLYTDTQYF. For the CDR3, the DNA is TGTGCCATCGGTGGACCCCTCTACACAGATACGCAGTATTTT.

Only a few counts were recorded for this clonotype. The CDR3 spells CASSENPGGARETQYF. The DNA of the CDR3 is TGCGCCAGCAGTGAGAATCCGGGCGGGGCTCGGGAGACCCAGTACTTC. The J gene is TRBJ2-5, the V gene TRBV10-1; TRBD2 might be the D (6 bases). From germline, CDR1 is WNHNN and CDR2 SYGVQD (reference sequence). CDR3 length: 16 residues. Trimming pared 2 bases from V and 5 bases from J, leaving 18 bases between.

This clonotype has only a few counts. The rearrangement joins TRBV20-1 to TRBJ2-7, with TRBD2 matching 7 bases. Germline CDR1 reads DFQATT; CDR2 reads SNEGSKA (reference sequence). The V segment lost 6 bases and the J segment 0 bases; nucleotides outside the gene matches: 8. The CDR3 loop spans 14 amino acids. CDR3 DNA: TGCAGTGCCCCGATAGCGGGTAACTCCTACGAGCAGTACTTC. Residues: CSAPIAGNSYEQYF.

This sequence joins TRBV15 and TRBJ2-7; D tentatively reads TRBD1 or TRBD2 (5 bases each). This CDR3 comprises 13 residues. V gave up 0 bases and J gave up 6 bases, with 9 bases separating them. Looked up from germline, CDR1 is LNHNV and CDR2 is YYDKDF (reference sequence). The CDR3 sequence: CATSRDPGTEQYF. DNA of the CDR3: TGTGCCACCAGCAGAGATCCAGGGACCGAGCAGTACTTC. Full variable domain (rest looked up from reference TRBV15 and TRBJ2-7): DAMVIQNPRYQVTQFGKPVTLSCSQTLNHNVMYWYQQKSSQAPKLLFHYYDKDFNNEADTPDNFQSRRPNTSFCFLDIRSPGLGDTAMYLCATSRDPGTEQYFGPGTRLTVT.

For the CDR3, the DNA is TGTGCCAGCAGCTTAGCGACTACCTTCGAGAGCAATGAGCAGTTCTTC. This encodes CASSLATTFESNEQFF. The J gene is TRBJ2-1, the V gene TRBV7-9; a possible D gene is TRBD2 (5 bases). V was pared by 0 bases and J by 6 bases, with 15 bases between. Germline V gene data show CDR1 as SEHNR and CDR2 as FQNEAQ (reference sequence). The length of the CDR3 is 16 residues.

The chain combines TRBV2 with TRBJ2-5; D is perhaps TRBD1 or TRBD2 (6 bases each). V lost 6 bases to trimming and J lost 5 bases, with 19 bases between them. The CDR3 runs 15 residues. Germline V lookup: CDR1 SNHLY, CDR2 FYNNEI. This CDR3 reads CASRAYRGPIETQYF. In DNA, the CDR3 is TGTGCCAGCAGGGCGTATCGGGGGCCAATCGAGACCCAGTACTTC.

This clonotype was detected a few times. CDR3 sequence: CATSVSGVLNEQFF. The CDR3 DNA sequence: TGTGCCACCAGCGTTAGCGGGGTACTCAATGAGCAGTTCTTC. This rearrangement joins TRBV24-1 to TRBJ2-1; 8 positions agree with TRBD2. CDR3 size: 14 residues. Trimming removed 7 bases from V and 6 bases from J; junction bases left unmatched: 7. CDR1 is KGHDR and CDR2 is SFDVKD in the germline V gene.

J is TRBJ1-2 and V is TRBV9, with D perhaps matching TRBD1 (5 bases). The germline V and J ends were trimmed by 4 bases and 6 bases, with 16 bases remaining between them. This CDR3 comprises 14 residues. The germline CDR1 and CDR2 sequences are SGDLS and YYNGEE. The CDR3 DNA reads TGTGCCAGCAGCCCCACAGGAGATCCTAATGGCTACACCTTC. Amino acids: CASSPTGDPNGYTF.

This clonotype was seen repeatedly, ten times or more. The rearrangement uses TRBV4-1 and TRBJ2-5, with 14 bases aligning to TRBD2. CDR3 length: 16 residues. Germline V gene sequence: CDR1 MGHRA, CDR2 YSYEKL. Trimming at V came to 4 bases and at J to 4 bases, leaving 5 bases not matched to a gene. CDR3 in amino acids: CASSRGLAGGIETQYF. CDR3 DNA sequence: TGCGCCAGCAGCCGCGGACTAGCGGGAGGAATAGAGACCCAGTACTTC.

The CDR3 bases are TGTGCCAGCAGTGCGGAGACAGGGTTATCCGGGGAGCTGTTTTTT. Translated: CASSAETGLSGELFF. The rearrangement links TRBV2 to TRBJ2-2; TRBD1 agrees at 7 bases. V trimming: 4 bases; J trimming: 6 bases; junction bases outside the gene matches: 8. CDR1 and CDR2 (germline): SNHLY, FYNNEI. This CDR3 spans 15 amino acids. The full variable domain, its missing parts supplied by reference TRBV2 and TRBJ2-2, is EPEVTQTPSHQVTQMGQEVILRCVPISNHLYFYWYRQILGQKVEFLVSFYNNEISEKSEIFDDQFSVERPDGSNFTLKIRSTKLEDSAMYFCASSAETGLSGELFFGEGSRLTVL.

Note on this clonotype: With a much larger clone just one base away, this may be a read error. The chain recombines TRBV29-1 with TRBJ2-1, with D perhaps TRBD2 (5 bases). This CDR3 comprises 15 residues. In germline, CDR1 is SQVTM, CDR2 ANQGSEA. The CDR3 sequence: CSIETAGGSYNEQFF. CDR3 sequence (DNA): TGCAGCATTGAAACTGCGGGTGGATCCTACAATGAGCAGTTCTTC.

The V call is TRBV20-1, the J call TRBJ2-7; unclear D gene. CDR1 and CDR2 (germline): DFQATT, SNEGSKA (reference sequence). V lost 5 bases, J lost 0 bases, and 8 bases lay in between. This CDR3 comprises 12 residues. The CDR3 DNA reads TGCAGTGCTGCCGACAACTCCTACGAGCAGTACTTC. Its protein is CSAADNSYEQYF.

As for this clonotype: A much larger clone lies a single base off, so this may be a read error. The chain employs TRBV20-1 and TRBJ2-5, with TRBD2 as a possible D gene (6 bases). Germline-derived CDR1 and CDR2 are DFQATT and SNEGSKA (reference sequence). The CDR3 covers 15 residues. V lost 6 bases, J lost 2 bases, and 19 bases lay in between. The CDR3 spells CSAGRGAGIQETQYF. The CDR3 nucleotides are TGCAGTGCGGGTCGAGGGGCGGGGATACAAGAGACCCAGTACTTC.

This clonotype has more than one count but fewer than ten. V gene TRBV9 combines with J gene TRBJ1-4; the D is unclear. This CDR3 spans 14 amino acids. Trimming cost V 3 bases and J 4 bases, with 10 bases left between them. The germline CDR1 and CDR2 sequences are SGDLS and YYNGEE. CDR3 sequence reads: CASSGGGVNEKLFF. CDR3 DNA sequence: TGTGCCAGCAGCGGCGGCGGGGTTAATGAAAAACTGTTTTTT.

There are a few counts of this clonotype. This chain connects TRBV24-1 to TRBJ2-7; 9 bases map to TRBD2. CDR1 and CDR2 from the germline V gene are KGHDR and SFDVKD. Unmatched junction bases numbered 8, after V lost 7 bases and J lost 2 bases. CDR3 length: 15 residues. The DNA of the CDR3 is TGTGCCACCAGGCCCCTAGCGGGGCCTACCTACGAGCAGTACTTC. This translates into CATRPLAGPTYEQYF.

Concerning this clonotype itself: A junction boundary mismatches the germline segment, possibly from a read error. The chain links TRBV28 to TRBJ2-7; no clear D. Judging by the DNA end, TRBJ2-5 fits better; the J call may be wrong. The length of the CDR3 is 15 residues. Germline V gene sequence: CDR1 MDHEN, CDR2 SYDVKM. CDR3 amino acids: CASSLLTKIQGTQYF. CDR3 bases: TGTGCCAGCAGTTTATTGACAAAGATACAAGGGACCCAGTACTTC.

The V call is TRBV6-1, the J call TRBJ2-7; either TRBD1 or TRBD2 may supply D (5 bases each). CDR3 size: 14 residues. Trimming removed 3 bases from V and 6 bases from J, with 15 bases in between. The V gene's germline CDR1 is MNHNS and CDR2 SASEGT. DNA for the CDR3: TGTGCCAGCAGTGAGGTACTTTTGGGGGTCGAGCAGTACTTC. The encoded protein is CASSEVLLGVEQYF.

The chain combines TRBV30 with TRBJ1-2; 7 nucleotides agree with TRBD1. V shed 1 base, J shed 8 bases, and the junction held 7 bases outside the gene matches. CDR1 is GTSNPN, CDR2 SVGIG, per germline (reference sequence). CDR3 length equals 13 residues. The CDR3 DNA is TGTGCCTGGAGTGCAAAGGGGGCCAGAGGCTACACCTTC. This sequence encodes CAWSAKGARGYTF.

The chain couples TRBV4-2 to TRBJ2-1, with D hard to call. The germline V gene has CDR1 LGHNA and CDR2 YNFKEQ. The CDR3 length is 17 residues. V lost 1 base and J 5 bases, leaving 18 bases between the germline ends. DNA of the CDR3: TGTGCCAGCAGCCAAGTCCTCCCCCCCGAGCTACACAATGAGCAGTTCTTC. The encoded protein is CASSQVLPPELHNEQFF.

This clonotype has a handful of counts. The V gene is TRBV20-1, the J gene TRBJ2-1; the match to TRBD2 covers 10 bases. The CDR3 contains 15 residues. With 0 bases clipped from V and 8 bases from J, the junction kept 7 bases outside the gene matches. The germline V gene encodes CDR1 DFQATT and CDR2 SNEGSKA (reference sequence). The DNA of the CDR3 is TGCAGTGCTAGAGATGCGCTAGCGGGAGCGTATGAGCAGTTCTTC. It codes for CSARDALAGAYEQFF.

This clonotype has only a few counts. This chain's CDR3 is CASEEEGRNNEQFF. The CDR3, as DNA: TGTGCCAGCGAGGAAGAGGGAAGGAACAATGAGCAGTTCTTC. The chain uses TRBV11-1 and TRBJ2-1; perhaps TRBD2 as D (5 bases). Germline V gene sequence: CDR1 SGHAT, CDR2 FQDESV (reference sequence). V was pared by 8 bases and J by 5 bases, with 16 bases between. The CDR3 covers 14 residues.

The rearrangement uses TRBV9 and TRBJ2-7, with D possibly being TRBD2 (6 bases). This CDR3 region has 15 residues. V gave up 5 bases and J gave up 3 bases, with 18 bases separating them. Germline V gene lookup returns CDR1 SGDLS and CDR2 YYNGEE. CDR3 protein: CASSTGTLINYEQYF. DNA of the CDR3: TGTGCCAGCAGTACGGGGACTCTTATCAACTACGAGCAGTACTTC.

This clonotype was seen just once. The genes are TRBV6-5 and TRBJ2-3; the D is unclear. The CDR3 is 13 amino acids. Deletions cut 7 bases from V and 3 bases from J, with 11 bases between. CDR1 is MNHEY and CDR2 is SVGAGI in the germline V gene. CDR3 in amino acids: CASTHLGTDTQYF. CDR3 nucleotide sequence: TGTGCCAGCACCCACTTGGGTACAGATACGCAGTATTTT.

This chain connects TRBV5-1 to TRBJ1-6; D is perhaps TRBD1 (5 bases). The ends were cut back, 1 base at V and 4 bases at J, with 9 bases in the middle. The CDR3 is made up of 15 amino acids. The germline V gene encodes CDR1 SGHRS and CDR2 YFSETQ. The CDR3 loop reads CASSLRGDYNSPLHF. CDR3 DNA: TGCGCCAGCAGCTTGCGGGGGGATTATAATTCACCCCTCCACTTT.

The gene calls are TRBV10-3 and TRBJ2-1, with D possibly matching TRBD2 (7 bases). Between the trimmed V and J ends, which lost 5 bases and 8 bases, there was a span of 10 bases. CDR3 size: 12 residues. CDR1 ENHRY and CDR2 SYGVKD come from the germline V gene. The CDR3 bases are TGTGCCATCAGTTCGGGGGGCGATGAGCAGTTCTTC. Translation gives CAISSGGDEQFF.

This clonotype was picked up a small number of times. The V and J genes are TRBV20-1 and TRBJ2-7; no clear D gene. The tail of the sequence fits TRBJ2-5 better, so the J call may be wrong. The germline CDR1 and CDR2 sequences are DFQATT and SNEGSKA (reference sequence). This CDR3 comprises 12 residues. CDR3 nucleotides: TGCAGTGCTAGTATCGAGATAGAGACCCAGTACTTC. Its protein is CSASIEIETQYF.

The chain joins TRBV4-1 to TRBJ2-3, with 10 bases that match TRBD2. This CDR3 comprises 17 residues. The germline gives CDR1 MGHRA, CDR2 YSYEKL. The V gene end was trimmed by 4 bases and the J gene end by 4 bases; junction bases not matched to a gene: 11. The CDR3 DNA is TGCGCCAGCAGCCCACTTTGGACTAGCGGACCTTCAGATACGCAGTATTTT. It codes for CASSPLWTSGPSDTQYF.

Remarks on this clonotype: The missing conserved phenylalanine or tryptophan at the end of this CDR3 makes a read error likely. The chain carries TRBV11-2 and TRBJ2-3; D unresolved. Trimming took 0 bases from V and 4 from J, leaving 17 bases between them. The CDR3 is 17 amino acids. CDR1 is SGHAT and CDR2 is FQNNGV in the germline V gene. This chain's CDR3 is CASSLDPGPLVADTQYC. The CDR3 region has the DNA TGTGCCAGCAGCTTAGACCCCGGACCGTTGGTAGCAGATACGCAGTATTGT.

J is TRBJ2-2 and V is TRBV5-8; D is undetermined. The V end was cut by 1 base, the J end by 7 bases, with 8 bases between. This CDR3 is built from 13 residues. The germline CDR1 and CDR2 sequences are SGHTS and YDEGEE. The CDR3 DNA is TGTGCCAGCAGCTTGCTTTACCTCGGGGAGCTGTTTTTT. Amino acid sequence: CASSLLYLGELFF.

There are a few counts of this clonotype. The chain couples TRBV7-9 to TRBJ2-1; weak D call: TRBD1 (6 bases). V lost 3 bases and J 6 bases, leaving 18 bases between the germline ends. There are 16 residues in the CDR3. The germline gives CDR1 SEHNR, CDR2 FQNEAQ (reference sequence). CDR3 DNA: TGTGCCAGCAGCTTCCTCCCCGAACAGGGCGGCAATGAGCAGTTCTTC. It codes for CASSFLPEQGGNEQFF.